This T cell receptor beta chain comes out of a study of blood T cell repertoires in COVID-19. Across the whole study: PBMCs, B-cell-depleted T cells, or T cells provided the cDNA or gDNA that made up the material.

Looked up from germline, CDR1 is MGHRA and CDR2 is YSYEKL. V was clipped by 8 bases and J by 0 bases, with 13 bases between them. The CDR3 loop spans 14 amino acids. Per the original methods: From reference gene primer amplification, estimates of nucleated cell counts were derived. Assay: immunoSEQ multiplex PCR; the TCRdb copy retains only in-frame clones and omits some. V and J calls and clone size are copied from that table; D and trimming were computed from the DNA. The top ten clones hold more than 10% of a sample with under 300,000 clones, about 86% of them seen once. This chain links TRBV4-1 with TRBJ1-1; D not resolved. The material sequenced was peripheral blood. The sequence was collected from a woman under 40 with COVID-19, enrolled during active disease. The CDR3 reads CASRGVGVNTEAFF. DNA of the CDR3: TGCGCCAGCCGCGGGGTCGGGGTGAACACTGAAGCTTTCTTT.